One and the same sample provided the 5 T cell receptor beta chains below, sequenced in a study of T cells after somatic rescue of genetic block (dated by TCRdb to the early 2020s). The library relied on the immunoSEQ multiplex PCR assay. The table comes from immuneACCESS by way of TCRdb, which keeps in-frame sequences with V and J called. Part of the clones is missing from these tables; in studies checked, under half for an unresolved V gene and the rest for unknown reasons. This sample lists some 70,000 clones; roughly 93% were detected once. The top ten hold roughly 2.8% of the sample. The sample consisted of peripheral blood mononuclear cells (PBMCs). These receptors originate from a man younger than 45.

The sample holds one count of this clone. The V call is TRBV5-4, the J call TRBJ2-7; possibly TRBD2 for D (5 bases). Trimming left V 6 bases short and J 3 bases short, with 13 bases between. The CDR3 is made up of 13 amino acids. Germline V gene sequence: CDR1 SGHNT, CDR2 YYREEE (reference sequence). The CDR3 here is CASTRSGIYEQYF. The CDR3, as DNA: TGTGCCAGCACTAGGTCGGGGATCTACGAGCAGTACTTC.

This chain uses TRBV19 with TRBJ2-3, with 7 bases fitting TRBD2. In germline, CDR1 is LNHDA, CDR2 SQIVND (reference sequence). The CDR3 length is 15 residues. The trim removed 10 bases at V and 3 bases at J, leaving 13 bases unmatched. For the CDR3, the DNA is TGTGCCACCACCCCTAGCGGAGTGGCAACAGATACGCAGTATTTT. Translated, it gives CATTPSGVATDTQYF.

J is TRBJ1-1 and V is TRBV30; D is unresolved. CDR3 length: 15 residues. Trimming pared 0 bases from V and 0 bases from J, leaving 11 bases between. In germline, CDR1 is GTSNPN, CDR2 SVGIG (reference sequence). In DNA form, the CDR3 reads TGTGCCTGGAGTGTATATGGCAGTTTGAACACTGAAGCTTTCTTT. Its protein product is CAWSVYGSLNTEAFF.

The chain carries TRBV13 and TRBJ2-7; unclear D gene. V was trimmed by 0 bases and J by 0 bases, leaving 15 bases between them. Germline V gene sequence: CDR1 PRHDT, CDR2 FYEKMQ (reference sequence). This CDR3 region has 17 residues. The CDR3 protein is CASSLGPLRRISYEQYF. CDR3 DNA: TGTGCCAGCAGCTTAGGCCCCCTACGTCGGATCTCCTACGAGCAGTACTTC. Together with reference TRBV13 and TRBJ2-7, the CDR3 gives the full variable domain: AAGVIQSPRHLIKEKRETATLKCYPIPRHDTVYWYQQGPGQDPQFLISFYEKMQSDKGSIPDRFSAQQFSDYHSELNMSSLELGDSALYFCASSLGPLRRISYEQYFGPGTRLTVT.

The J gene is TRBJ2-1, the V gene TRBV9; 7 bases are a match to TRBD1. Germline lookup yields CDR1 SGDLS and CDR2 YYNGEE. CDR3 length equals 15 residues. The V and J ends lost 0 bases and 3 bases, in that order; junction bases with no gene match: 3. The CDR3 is CASSVEQGYYNEQFF. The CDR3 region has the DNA TGTGCCAGCAGCGTAGAACAGGGGTACTACAATGAGCAGTTCTTC.